The present TCR beta chain was sequenced within a study of early stage breast cancer tumors. At the level of the study: Of around 15 invasive breast tumors, about a dozen were hormone receptor-positive, HER2-negative. The ER+/PR+/HER2- tumors included 7 to 9 ductal and four lobular carcinomas. General study points: Compared with adjacent normal breast, tumors showed about 2.5-fold denser, more clonal T cells.

Each sample had two DNA replicates, roughly 0.48 ug blood or about 1.5 ug tissue. Assay: immunoSEQ multiplex PCR; the TCRdb copy retains only in-frame clones and omits some. Among 60,000 to 80,000 clones listed, more than 60% were seen once. The ends lost 6 bases at V and 5 bases at J; junction bases unmatched: 15. CDR1 SGHDT and CDR2 YYEEEE come from the germline V gene. This CDR3 is built from 18 residues. Note on this clone: Its antigen remains unknown.

The sequenced material came from blood. The source of this sequence is a person between 60 and 70 years old with breast cancer. The chain joins TRBV5-6 to TRBJ2-5; 14 positions match TRBD2. In DNA form, the CDR3 reads TGTGCCAGCACCACATCAGGGACTAGCGGGAGAGGTTGGGAGACCCAGTACTTC. It is translated as CASTTSGTSGRGWETQYF.